This TCR beta chain was found in a study of blood T cell repertoires in COVID-19. Study background: The samples span acute and convalescent COVID-19 from the United States, Italy and Spain. In each case, the material was cDNA or gDNA derived from T cells, B-cell-depleted T cells, or PBMCs.

The germline gives CDR1 SGDLS, CDR2 YYNGEE. The CDR3 has 13 residues. V dropped 0 bases and J dropped 7 bases, with 10 bases sitting between them. Per the study methods: Amplified reference gene primers provided the basis for estimating nucleated cell counts. The data were produced by immunoSEQ multiplex PCR, yet TCRdb's version contains in-frame clones alone and is incomplete. Clone size and V and J calls were adopted from that table, with D and trimming inferred from the DNA. The data show approximately 300,000 clones, around 87% seen once. This clonotype originated in a woman aged 50 to 65 who had recovered from COVID-19. The rearrangement links TRBV9 to TRBJ1-2; tentative D call: TRBD1 (6 bases). The sequenced sample consisted of peripheral blood. CDR3 residues: CASSVGGGSGYTF. In DNA form, the CDR3 reads TGTGCCAGCAGCGTAGGAGGGGGAAGTGGCTACACCTTC. Full variable domain (outside the CDR3, taken from reference TRBV9 and TRBJ1-2): DSGVTQTPKHLITATGQRVTLRCSPRSGDLSVYWYQQSLDQGLQFLIQYYNGEERAKGNILERFSAQQFPDLHSELNLSSLELGDSALYFCASSVGGGSGYTFGSGTRLTVV.